These 11 T cell receptor beta chains originate from one sample sequenced in a study of shared clonotypes between healthy human individuals. Clones were sequenced by immunoSEQ multiplex PCR, and TCRdb holds only the in-frame ones, with some missing. The sample has more than 2 million clones; around 93% are singletons. Naive CD8 cells, CD45RO-negative and positively selected for CCR7, excluded terminally differentiated effector memory CD45RA+ cells. Sequenced material: naive CD8+ T cells from PBMCs. These receptors were collected from a man aged 18 to 30 in good health. Some clones in this sample may be carry-over from other donors' samples.

As concerns this clone: Other DNA sequences within the sample encode an identical CDR3. The rearrangement links TRBV9 to TRBJ2-1; D could derive from TRBD1 or TRBD2 (5 bases each). Germline CDR1 SGDLS, CDR2 YYNGEE. V was shortened by 0 bases and J by 10 bases, with 11 bases between the two germline ends. The CDR3 runs to 13 residues. The CDR3 DNA sequence: TGTGCCAGCAGCGTAGGGGGCTCTAGCGAGCAGTTCTTC. It translates to CASSVGGSSEQFF.

The rearrangement joins TRBV29-1 to TRBJ2-1; D is ambiguous. CDR3 size: 15 residues. Trimming removed 4 bases at V and 0 bases at J, with 13 bases between. Germline V lookup: CDR1 SQVTM, CDR2 ANQGSEA. As DNA, the CDR3 is TGCAGCGTTGGGGCTTTTGTAAGCTCCTACAATGAGCAGTTCTTC. Its translation is CSVGAFVSSYNEQFF.

The V call is TRBV27, the J call TRBJ1-4; TRBD1 matches 8 bases. The CDR3 is made up of 15 amino acids. Germline V gives CDR1 MNHEY, CDR2 SMNVEV (reference sequence). The V gene end was trimmed by 4 bases and the J gene end by 7 bases; junction bases not matched to a gene: 8. As DNA, the CDR3 is TGTGCCAGCAGTTCAGTAGGACAGGGTGTTGAAAAACTGTTTTTT. Its translation is CASSSVGQGVEKLFF.

This chain joins TRBV29-1 and TRBJ1-4; 9 bases align to TRBD1. The CDR3 contains 16 residues. V gave up 6 bases and J gave up 5 bases; unmatched junction bases: 13. Germline lookup yields CDR1 SQVTM and CDR2 ANQGSEA. CDR3 sequence (DNA): TGCAGCGTCCAGACCATGAAGGACAGGGGAAATGAAAAACTGTTTTTT. Its translation: CSVQTMKDRGNEKLFF.

V and J are TRBV9 and TRBJ2-2; possibly TRBD2 for D (7 bases). Germline-derived CDR1 and CDR2 are SGDLS and YYNGEE. This CDR3 is built from 16 residues. V gave up 0 bases and J gave up 0 bases, with 9 bases separating them. CDR3 coding DNA: TGTGCCAGCAGCGTAGGCGGGGGCACGAACACCGGGGAGCTGTTTTTT. Its translation is CASSVGGGTNTGELFF.

The rearrangement links TRBV7-8 to TRBJ2-7, with TRBD2 matching over 12 bases. This CDR3 region has 17 residues. The germline gives CDR1 SGHVS, CDR2 FQNEAQ. Trimming cost V 5 bases and J 7 bases; bases outside gene matches: 15. The CDR3 sequence: CASSPRTSGKRIREQYF. CDR3 sequence (DNA): TGTGCCAGCAGCCCACGGACTAGCGGGAAACGTATACGGGAGCAGTACTTC.

CDR3: CASSQVAGSSGNTIYF. The DNA for the CDR3 is TGTGCCAGCAGCCAAGTTGCAGGGAGCTCTGGAAACACCATATATTTT. This rearrangement joins TRBV14 to TRBJ1-3; D is possibly TRBD1 (5 bases). Per the germline V gene, CDR1 is SGHDN and CDR2 is FVKESK. This CDR3 is built from 16 residues. Trimming stripped 1 base from V and 0 bases from J, with 10 bases between.

J is TRBJ1-1 and V is TRBV5-1; 7 nucleotides agree with TRBD1. Germline assignment: CDR1 SGHRS and CDR2 YFSETQ. This CDR3 has 15 residues. V gave up 4 bases and J gave up 4 bases; unmatched junction bases: 10. The CDR3 sequence is CASSPLQGWITEAFF. The CDR3, as DNA: TGCGCCAGCAGCCCCCTACAGGGGTGGATCACTGAAGCTTTCTTT.

This sequence joins TRBV27 and TRBJ2-1; D is perhaps TRBD1 (6 bases). The CDR3 runs to 15 residues. The V end lost 5 bases, the J end lost 2 bases, and 13 bases lay between the germline ends. Germline V gene data show CDR1 as MNHEY and CDR2 as SMNVEV (reference sequence). CDR3 in DNA: TGTGCCAGCAGTCCAAACAGGGTCCCCTACAATGAGCAGTTCTTC. Amino acid sequence: CASSPNRVPYNEQFF.

This clone was observed a single time. The CDR3, as DNA: TGTGCCAGTAGGGTAGCGGGAGGGTCCTCCTACGAGCAGTACTTC. Protein: CASRVAGGSSYEQYF. The chain joins TRBV19 to TRBJ2-7, with 11 bases aligning to TRBD2. Losses at the gene ends were 6 bases for V and 0 bases for J; bases not matched to a gene: 4. The length of the CDR3 is 15 residues. The V gene's germline CDR1 is LNHDA and CDR2 SQIVND (reference sequence).

The rearrangement joins TRBV6-1 to TRBJ2-7; 11 nucleotides match TRBD2. The CDR3 contains 13 residues. The V and J ends lost 11 bases and 4 bases, in that order; junction bases with no gene match: 7. Germline CDR1 MNHNS, CDR2 SASEGT. For the CDR3, the DNA is TGTGCCGGATCTATAGCGGGAGGGTACGAGCAGTACTTC. It yields the protein CAGSIAGGYEQYF.